The 27 T cell receptor beta chains below come from one sample, sequenced in a study of T-cell reconstitution after alpha-beta-depleted transplantation in children (TCRdb year 2016). The library was generated by PCR. Sequencing instrument: Illumina HiSeq 2500. Molecular barcoding was employed in the preparation of TCR libraries, with unique molecular identifiers being used to normalize TCRbeta repertoire quantification. The public sequencing data were trimmed at Q25 with fastp and processed into clonotypes with MiXCR by TCRdb, which kept only in-frame beta chains. Each CDR3 protein gets just one entry, which takes the most common genes and DNA from the rows behind it. Counted in this sample were a few hundred thousand distinct CDR3 sequences; about a fifth of them appeared once. The ten largest account for around 3.9% of the sample. Sequenced material: PBMCs from the stem cell graft donor, taken from the stem cell graft. Every receptor here comes from a human donor who donated a stem cell graft to a child with acute myeloid leukemia.

This clonotype appeared many times. The chain couples TRBV20-1 to TRBJ1-3, with D unresolved. The V end was cut by 6 bases, the J end by 4 bases, with 13 bases between. The CDR3 loop spans 13 amino acids. Germline V gene sequence: CDR1 DFQATT, CDR2 SNEGSKA (reference sequence). CDR3 loop: CSADGGYGNTIYF. CDR3 sequence (DNA): TGCAGTGCCGACGGAGGATACGGAAACACCATATATTTT.

This clonotype was seen only a few times. V gene TRBV20-1 combines with J gene TRBJ2-7; 7 bases map to TRBD1. Trimming at V came to 0 bases and at J to 2 bases, leaving 7 bases not matched to a gene. CDR3 length: 15 residues. CDR1 is DFQATT and CDR2 is SNEGSKA in the germline V gene (reference sequence). CDR3 DNA sequence: TGCAGTGCTAGAGATCCAGGGGGTGGGGCCTACGAGCAGTACTTC. It codes for CSARDPGGGAYEQYF.

This chain joins TRBV24-1 and TRBJ2-2, with TRBD1 matching 7 bases. Germline values: CDR1 KGHDR, CDR2 SFDVKD. CDR3 length: 18 residues. Losses at the gene ends were 4 bases for V and 0 bases for J; bases not matched to a gene: 10. CDR3 DNA sequence: TGTGCCACCAGTGAACCAACCTGGACAGGCCCGAACACCGGGGAGCTGTTTTTT. Its protein product is CATSEPTWTGPNTGELFF.

The chain uses TRBV12-3 or TRBV12-4 and TRBJ2-5; 12 bases align to TRBD2. The CDR3 contains 14 residues. Trimming took 6 bases from V and 4 from J; bases not matched to a gene: 3. As DNA, the CDR3 is TGTGCCAGCAGGAGGACTAGCGGGATAGAGACCCAGTACTTC. This encodes CASRRTSGIETQYF.

This chain uses TRBV6-2 or TRBV6-3 with TRBJ2-3; 9 bases agree with TRBD2. In germline, CDR1 is MNHEY, CDR2 SVGEGT. The CDR3 has 17 residues. V shed 4 bases, J shed 2 bases, and the junction held 10 bases outside the gene matches. The CDR3 sequence: CASSSNVAGESTDTQYF. The CDR3 DNA follows: TGTGCCAGCAGTTCAAACGTAGCGGGGGAATCCACAGATACGCAGTATTTT.

A few counts support this clonotype. V gene TRBV7-9 combines with J gene TRBJ1-2; no clear D. V was trimmed by 8 bases and J by 8 bases, leaving 18 bases between them. CDR1 is SEHNR, CDR2 FQNEAQ, per germline (reference sequence). The CDR3 sequence is 13 residues long. CDR3 DNA: TGTGCCAGCTCCCCATCCTTCGCGAAAGGCTACACCTTC. It specifies CASSPSFAKGYTF. Full variable domain (remainder filled in from reference TRBV7-9 and TRBJ1-2): DTGVSQNPRHKITKRGQNVTFRCDPISEHNRLYWYRQTLGQGPEFLTYFQNEAQLEKSRLLSDRFSAERPKGSFSTLEIQRTEQGDSAMYLCASSPSFAKGYTFGSGTRLTVV.

This clonotype has at least ten counts. The chain joins TRBV7-2 to TRBJ2-3, with 10 bases aligning to TRBD2. Unmatched junction bases numbered 4, after V lost 6 bases and J lost 4 bases. This CDR3 region has 14 residues. The germline CDR1 and CDR2 sequences are SGHTA and FQGNSA. As DNA, the CDR3 is TGTGCCAGCAGGCCCGGGACTAGCGCAGATACGCAGTATTTT. It specifies CASRPGTSADTQYF. The full variable domain, rest sourced from reference TRBV7-2 and TRBJ2-3, is GAGVSQSPSNKVTEKGKDVELRCDPISGHTALYWYRQSLGQGLEFLIYFQGNSAPDKSGLPSDRFSAERTGGSVSTLTIQRTQQEDSAVYLCASRPGTSADTQYFGPGTRLTVL.

This clonotype was seen a handful of times. This chain uses TRBV12-5 with TRBJ1-1, with D perhaps TRBD1 (5 bases). The V end was cut by 6 bases, the J end by 0 bases, with 20 bases between. The CDR3 is 17 amino acids. CDR1 and CDR2 from the germline V gene are LGHNT and FRNRAP. CDR3 sequence (DNA): TGTGCTAGTGGCCCCCCCGGGACCCTAACAATGAACACTGAAGCTTTCTTT. Protein sequence: CASGPPGTLTMNTEAFF.

The sample holds many counts of this clonotype. CDR3 sequence (DNA): TGCAGTGCTAGAGAATTCCCCCTGGCCTACGAGCAGTACTTC. Its translation: CSAREFPLAYEQYF. This chain links TRBV20-1 with TRBJ2-7; D gene ambiguous. The CDR3 extends over 14 amino acids. CDR1 and CDR2 from the germline V gene are DFQATT and SNEGSKA (reference sequence). V was trimmed by 0 bases and J by 2 bases, leaving 11 bases between them.

This clonotype has only a few counts. This chain connects TRBV4-3 to TRBJ1-1; D is unclear. Germline values: CDR1 LGHNA, CDR2 YSLEER. Trimming removed 0 bases at V and 11 bases at J, with 13 bases between. The CDR3 is 13 amino acids. CDR3: CASSQDIAAPAFF. The CDR3 DNA reads as TGCGCCAGCAGCCAAGATATCGCCGCCCCCGCTTTCTTT.

This clonotype was recorded a few times. The chain links TRBV7-6 to TRBJ2-3, with 9 bases matching TRBD2. Trimming removed 0 bases from V and 0 bases from J; junction bases left unmatched: 7. The length of the CDR3 is 18 residues. Germline assignment: CDR1 SGHVS and CDR2 FNYEAQ. The DNA of the CDR3 is TGTGCCAGCAGCTTAGCCAGTACTAGCGGGTTTAGCACAGATACGCAGTATTTT. Its protein product is CASSLASTSGFSTDTQYF.

This clonotype occurred many times. CDR3 nucleotide sequence: TGCAGCGCCCACCCGGGACCCAGGGGGAACGAGCAGTACTTC. The encoded protein is CSAHPGPRGNEQYF. The genes are TRBV29-1 and TRBJ2-7; 7 bases align to TRBD1. Per germline, CDR1 SQVTM and CDR2 ANQGSEA. V lost 7 bases and J lost 5; bases outside the gene matches: 14. CDR3 length: 14 amino acids.

The chain links TRBV7-3 to TRBJ2-3; 10 nucleotides match TRBD2. Germline CDR1 SGHTA, CDR2 FQGTGA. The CDR3 consists of 17 residues. The V and J ends lost 5 bases and 9 bases, in that order; junction bases with no gene match: 17. CDR3 loop: CASSIYTLSGRAVTQYF. In DNA form, the CDR3 reads TGTGCCAGCAGCATATATACGCTCAGCGGGAGGGCAGTCACGCAGTATTTT.

The chain combines TRBV12-3 or TRBV12-4 with TRBJ2-1; either TRBD1 or TRBD2 may fit D (5 bases each). This CDR3 has 16 amino acids. V was pared by 1 base and J by 3 bases, with 13 bases between. CDR3 in DNA: TGTGCCAGCAGTTTAGTTTGGGGGATAGTCTACAATGAGCAGTTCTTC. This encodes CASSLVWGIVYNEQFF.

The chain carries TRBV28 and TRBJ1-5; D not certain. In germline, CDR1 is MDHEN, CDR2 SYDVKM. The CDR3 covers 16 residues. With 2 bases removed from V and 8 bases from J, the gap between germline ends came to 19 bases. CDR3 sequence reads: CASSLRSWGSSEPQHF. CDR3 coding DNA: TGTGCCAGCAGTTTAAGGTCCTGGGGTAGCTCGGAGCCCCAGCATTTT.

In this sample, this clonotype turned up a few times. CDR3 protein: CASVRGTSGTGELFF. In DNA, the CDR3 is TGCGCCAGCGTCAGGGGGACGAGTGGCACCGGGGAGCTGTTTTTT. V usage is TRBV10-2 and J usage is TRBJ2-2; TRBD1 agrees at 7 bases. This CDR3 is 15 amino acids long. Germline CDR1 WSHSY, CDR2 SAAADI. V gave up 8 bases and J gave up 4 bases; unmatched junction bases: 10.

This chain connects TRBV11-2 to TRBJ2-7, with 7 bases that match TRBD2. The germline V gene has CDR1 SGHAT and CDR2 FQNNGV. With 5 bases clipped from V and 4 bases from J, the junction kept 11 bases outside the gene matches. The CDR3 contains 15 residues. Here the CDR3 DNA reads TGTGCCAGCAGCCCTTCGGCTAGCGGTTATTACGAGCAGTACTTC. Its translation is CASSPSASGYYEQYF.

This chain uses TRBV5-1 with TRBJ2-7, with 10 positions matching TRBD1. Trimming at V came to 4 bases and at J to 1 base, leaving 5 bases not matched to a gene. This CDR3 is 15 amino acids long. Per germline, CDR1 SGHRS and CDR2 YFSETQ. CDR3 in amino acids: CASSRDRGRSYEQYF. The CDR3 coding sequence is TGCGCCAGCAGCCGCGACAGGGGGCGTTCCTACGAGCAGTACTTC.

This clonotype has a handful of counts. The chain employs TRBV10-3 and TRBJ2-3; TRBD2 agrees at 15 bases. Per the germline V gene, CDR1 is ENHRY and CDR2 is SYGVKD. Germline trimming cut 0 bases from V and 2 bases from J; bases unmatched to any gene: 18. The CDR3 spans 23 residues. The DNA of the CDR3 is TGTGCCATCAGTGAGTCACTATTCGGACTAGCGGGAGGGCCCACTTCAACCACAGATACGCAGTATTTT. Translation: CAISESLFGLAGGPTSTTDTQYF.

This clonotype was seen a few times. The rearrangement uses TRBV28 and TRBJ2-6, with D perhaps being TRBD1 or TRBD2 (5 bases each). CDR1 is MDHEN, CDR2 SYDVKM, per germline. V gave up 5 bases and J gave up 2 bases, with 13 bases separating them. The length of the CDR3 is 16 residues. The CDR3 reads CASSQGRLTGANVLTF. CDR3 in DNA: TGTGCCAGCAGTCAGGGACGTCTTACTGGGGCCAACGTCCTGACTTTC.

This clonotype was counted only a few times. The V and J genes are TRBV3-1 and TRBJ2-1; a weak D match, TRBD1 (7 bases). The CDR3 runs to 19 residues. The ends were cut back, 7 bases at V and 3 bases at J, with 28 bases in the middle. Germline V gene lookup returns CDR1 LGHDT and CDR2 YNNKEL (reference sequence). CDR3 loop: CASNFLLAAQGEVYNEQFF. DNA for the CDR3: TGTGCCAGCAATTTCCTCTTAGCGGCTCAGGGGGAGGTCTACAATGAGCAGTTCTTC.

The V call is TRBV27, the J call TRBJ2-3, with TRBD1 matching 10 bases. The CDR3 is 13 amino acids. Unmatched junction bases numbered 4, after V lost 4 bases and J lost 9 bases. Per the germline V gene, CDR1 is MNHEY and CDR2 is SMNVEV (reference sequence). The CDR3 reads CASSWDRGRTQYF. The CDR3 DNA reads TGTGCCAGCAGTTGGGACAGGGGCAGAACGCAGTATTTT.

The J gene is TRBJ2-5, the V gene TRBV7-3; TRBD2 matches 7 bases. The CDR3 sequence is 15 residues long. The germline V gene encodes CDR1 SGHTA and CDR2 FQGTGA. The V and J ends lost 5 bases and 4 bases, in that order; junction bases with no gene match: 10. The CDR3 region is CASSLGRENLETQYF. The DNA for the CDR3 is TGTGCCAGCAGCCTGGGGAGGGAGAATCTAGAGACCCAGTACTTC.

This sequence joins TRBV2 and TRBJ2-1, with D perhaps TRBD1 (5 bases). Per germline, CDR1 SNHLY and CDR2 FYNNEI. This CDR3 is built from 14 residues. The V gene lost 1 base and the J gene lost 7 bases, with 11 bases spanning the gap. CDR3 loop: CASSEDQGKNEQFF. Written as DNA, the CDR3 is TGTGCCAGCAGTGAAGATCAGGGTAAAAATGAGCAGTTCTTC.

This clonotype was found a few times. V and J are TRBV10-3 and TRBJ1-5, with 9 nucleotides matching TRBD1. The V and J ends lost 6 bases and 3 bases, in that order; junction bases with no gene match: 6. Germline CDR1 and CDR2: ENHRY and SYGVKD. The CDR3 sequence is 15 residues long. CDR3 protein: CAISGGQGINQPQHF. CDR3 sequence (DNA): TGTGCCATCAGCGGGGGACAGGGAATCAATCAGCCCCAGCATTTT.

This clonotype came up once. V gene TRBV11-2 combines with J gene TRBJ2-2, with TRBD1 identical over 8 bases. The CDR3 is 17 amino acids. J lost 2 bases, V lost 0 bases, and 5 bases had no gene match. In germline, CDR1 is SGHAT, CDR2 FQNNGV. CDR3 loop: CASSLEAGGGNTGELFF. Written as DNA, the CDR3 is TGTGCCAGCAGCTTAGAGGCAGGGGGCGGTAACACCGGGGAGCTGTTTTTT.

This clonotype has only a few counts. This chain links TRBV27 with TRBJ2-7; 7 bases fit TRBD1. From germline, CDR1 is MNHEY and CDR2 SMNVEV (reference sequence). CDR3 length: 14 amino acids. Germline trimming cut 9 bases from V and 6 bases from J; bases unmatched to any gene: 14. The CDR3 region is CASSRGTALSEQYF. The CDR3 DNA is TGTGCCAGTTCGCGTGGGACAGCCCTCTCCGAGCAGTACTTC.